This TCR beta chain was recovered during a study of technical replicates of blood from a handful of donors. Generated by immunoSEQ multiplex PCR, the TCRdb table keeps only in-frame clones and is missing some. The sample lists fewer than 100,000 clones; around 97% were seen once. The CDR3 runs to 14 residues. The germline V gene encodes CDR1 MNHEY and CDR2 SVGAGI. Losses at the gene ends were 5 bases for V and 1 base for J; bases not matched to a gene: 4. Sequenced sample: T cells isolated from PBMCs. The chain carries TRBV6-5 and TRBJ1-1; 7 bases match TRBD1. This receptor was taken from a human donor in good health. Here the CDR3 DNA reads TGTGCCAGCAGTGGGCGACAGGGGAACACTGAAGCTTTCTTT. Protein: CASSGRQGNTEAFF.